Listed below are T cell receptor beta chains from one sample, sequenced in a study of shared clonotypes between healthy human individuals. Libraries were prepared by immunoSEQ multiplex PCR; TCRdb keeps only in-frame clonotypes and omits some of them. Of around 1.9 million clones detected, 80% to 95% appear once; the ten largest clones hold 1.5% to 2%. The source material was naive CD8+ T cells from PBMCs. These receptors all come from a man aged 18 to 35 in good health. Some clones in this sample may be carry-over from other donors' samples. Each CDR3 is given with its conserved first and last residue. Fields, in order: J gene, D gene, V gene, clone size, CDR3 protein, CDR3 DNA. D genes are given only for firm matches. Clone size is stated in some rows and not others, as once, few, many or a class when expanded.

TRBJ1-4 TRBD1 TRBV7-8 . CASSLGTGVREKLFF TGTGCCAGCAGCTTAGGGACAGGGGTGCGGGAAAAACTGTTTTTT
TRBJ1-5 TRBD1 TRBV19 few CASRPLTGVNQPQHF TGTGCCAGTAGACCGCTTACAGGGGTAAATCAGCCCCAGCATTTT
TRBJ1-4 . TRBV7-8 few CASSLQAGEKLFF TGTGCCAGCAGCTTACAGGCGGGTGAAAAACTGTTTTTT
TRBJ1-2 . TRBV5-6 . CASTLGGDYGYTF TGTGCCAGCACCTTAGGAGGGGATTATGGCTACACCTTC
TRBJ2-2 TRBD1 TRBV10-2 . CASGRDRGTGELFF TGCGCCAGCGGCCGGGACAGGGGGACCGGGGAGCTGTTTTTT
TRBJ2-7 . TRBV27 once CASSYGITYEQYF TGTGCCAGCAGTTACGGGATTACCTACGAGCAGTACTTC
TRBJ2-1 . TRBV30 . CAWGATPDYNEQFF TGTGCCTGGGGAGCGACACCGGATTACAATGAGCAGTTCTTC
TRBJ2-1 . TRBV28 . CASSLSLGLLNEQFF TGTGCCAGCAGTTTATCCTTGGGGCTGCTTAATGAGCAGTTCTTC
TRBJ2-1 . TRBV5-1 once CASSPKGISYNEQFF TGCGCCAGCAGCCCCAAGGGAATCTCCTACAATGAGCAGTTCTTC
TRBJ2-7 . TRBV6-5 . CASSYRTYEQYF TGTGCCAGCAGTTACAGGACCTACGAGCAGTACTTC
TRBJ2-5 TRBD2 TRBV4-3 . CASSPITGTTQETQYF TGCGCCAGCAGCCCCATCACCGGGACTACCCAAGAGACCCAGTACTTC
TRBJ2-7 . TRBV18 . CASSPSREHEQYF TGTGCCAGCTCACCGTCCAGGGAGCACGAGCAGTACTTC
TRBJ2-1 TRBD1 TRBV27 . CASSPGTGANEQFF TGTGCCAGCAGCCCCGGGACAGGGGCGAATGAGCAGTTCTTC
TRBJ1-2 . TRBV9 . CASSQAFDKGDYGYTF TGTGCCAGCAGCCAGGCATTCGACAAGGGGGACTATGGCTACACCTTC
TRBJ2-7 TRBD1 TRBV7-3 . CASSLSQGAGEQYF TGTGCCAGCAGCTTAAGCCAGGGGGCGGGCGAGCAGTACTTC
TRBJ1-5 . TRBV10-3 few CAISESSYSNQPQHF TGTGCCATCAGTGAGTCATCCTATAGCAATCAGCCCCAGCATTTT
TRBJ2-1 . TRBV7-3 . CASSLLANNEQFF TGTGCCAGCAGCTTATTGGCCAACAATGAGCAGTTCTTC
TRBJ1-2 . TRBV5-8 . CASILLRKRSYGYTF TGTGCCAGCATCCTCCTGCGGAAGCGCTCCTATGGCTACACCTTC
TRBJ2-1 . TRBV7-7 . CASSLKLVPYNEQFF TGTGCCAGCAGTCTTAAACTAGTTCCCTACAATGAGCAGTTCTTC
TRBJ2-7 . TRBV9 . CASSLGSSPYEQYF TGTGCCAGCAGCCTTGGTTCTAGTCCCTACGAGCAGTACTTC
TRBJ2-5 . TRBV2 . CASRIDPLIQETQYF TGTGCCAGCAGGATCGACCCGTTGATCCAAGAGACCCAGTACTTC
TRBJ2-1 . TRBV9 . CASSVVMATTPPEQFF TGTGCCAGCAGCGTAGTTATGGCTACGACCCCCCCTGAGCAGTTCTTC
TRBJ2-2 . TRBV19 . CASSSPGERAGELFF TGTGCCAGTAGTTCCCCCGGGGAGCGGGCCGGGGAGCTGTTTTTT